These 26 T cell receptor beta chains were all obtained from the same sample, sequenced in a study of blood T cell repertoires in COVID-19. This table comes from immunoSEQ multiplex PCR, and its TCRdb copy is limited to in-frame clones, with some not included. The sample has approximately 270,000 clones; around 93% are singletons. The sample taken for sequencing was PBMCs or T cells enriched from blood (not recorded which). Source of these receptors: a man aged 40-50 years who had been exposed to COVID-19.

V is TRBV7-8 and J is TRBJ1-5; D not certain. Trimming removed 5 bases from V and 0 bases from J, with 17 bases in between. Germline V gene sequence: CDR1 SGHVS, CDR2 FQNEAQ. This CDR3 is built from 17 residues. The CDR3 spells CASSDNNREYSNQPQHF. The CDR3 coding sequence is TGTGCCAGCAGCGATAATAACAGAGAATATAGCAATCAGCCCCAGCATTTT.

This clone was recorded only once. The chain has TRBV27 and TRBJ2-2; D possibly corresponds to TRBD1 (5 bases). Trimming shortened V by 1 base and J by 6 bases, and 12 bases separated the two germline ends. The CDR3 runs to 15 residues. Germline V CDR1 and CDR2: MNHEY, SMNVEV (reference sequence). The CDR3 sequence is CASSLYLGAPGELFF. The CDR3 nucleotides are TGTGCCAGCAGTTTATATTTAGGGGCCCCCGGGGAGCTGTTTTTT.

The rearrangement joins TRBV7-9 to TRBJ2-1; D is possibly TRBD1 (6 bases). The length of the CDR3 is 13 residues. With 5 bases removed from V and 4 bases from J, the gap between germline ends came to 9 bases. Germline CDR1 is SEHNR and CDR2 is FQNEAQ (reference sequence). The chain's CDR3 is CASSVDSYNEQFF. CDR3 DNA: TGTGCCAGCAGCGTGGACAGTTACAATGAGCAGTTCTTC.

This sequence joins TRBV6-1 and TRBJ2-1; a weak D match, TRBD2 (6 bases). CDR1 and CDR2 (germline): MNHNS, SASEGT. V was pared by 2 bases and J by 2 bases, with 16 bases between. CDR3 size: 17 residues. CDR3 bases: TGTGCCAGCAGTGAACGATCCCCCCGACTAGCCTACAATGAGCAGTTCTTC. Its translation is CASSERSPRLAYNEQFF.

J is TRBJ2-7 and V is TRBV4-1; 11 nucleotides match TRBD1. Germline V CDR1 and CDR2: MGHRA, YSYEKL. The ends lost 0 bases at V and 7 bases at J; junction bases unmatched: 11. The CDR3 is 17 amino acids. This CDR3 is CASSQDPAWTGGGEQYF. CDR3 bases: TGCGCCAGCAGCCAAGACCCGGCCTGGACAGGGGGCGGAGAGCAGTACTTC.

The CDR3 region has the DNA TGTGCCAGCAGCCAAGTCTATTGGTACCAAGAGACCCAGTACTTC. This codes for CASSQVYWYQETQYF. V gene TRBV14 combines with J gene TRBJ2-5; D remains unclear. CDR3 length: 15 amino acids. Germline V CDR1 and CDR2: SGHDN, FVKESK. Trimming pared 1 base from V and 0 bases from J, leaving 9 bases between.

This chain joins TRBV6-1 and TRBJ1-3, with TRBD1 identical over 7 bases. Trimming took 0 bases from V and 2 from J; bases not matched to a gene: 16. CDR1 MNHNS and CDR2 SASEGT come from the germline V gene. This CDR3 is built from 20 residues. The CDR3 DNA follows: TGTGCCAGCAGTGAAGCGCCGACAGGGTTTGCCTCAGGACCTGGAAACACCATATATTTT. Its translation: CASSEAPTGFASGPGNTIYF.

The rearrangement links TRBV6-5 to TRBJ2-2; 8 bases fit TRBD1. Losses at the gene ends were 5 bases for V and 2 bases for J; bases not matched to a gene: 4. The length of the CDR3 is 15 residues. Germline V gene data show CDR1 as MNHEY and CDR2 as SVGAGI. The CDR3 DNA is TGTGCCAGCAGTAAGACAGGGGTTAACACCGGGGAGCTGTTTTTT. As protein: CASSKTGVNTGELFF.

The chain combines TRBV4-2 with TRBJ2-7; 11 bases are shared with TRBD2. From germline, CDR1 is LGHNA and CDR2 YNFKEQ. CDR3 length equals 17 residues. The trim removed 0 bases at V and 1 base at J, leaving 5 bases unmatched. In nucleotides, the CDR3 is TGTGCCAGCAGCCAAGACTCTAGCGGGAGGATGTCCTACGAGCAGTACTTC. As protein: CASSQDSSGRMSYEQYF.

Turning to this clone: Other DNA sequences of this sample code for an identical CDR3. This chain links TRBV11-2 with TRBJ2-7; D not certain. Germline CDR1 reads SGHAT; CDR2 reads FQNNGV. V was clipped by 4 bases and J by 2 bases, with 3 bases between them. The CDR3 spans 11 residues. CDR3 region: CASSSTYEQYF. DNA of the CDR3: TGTGCCAGCAGCTCTACCTACGAGCAGTACTTC.

Only one count was recorded for this clone. The V gene is TRBV19, the J gene TRBJ2-6, with D tentatively TRBD1 (6 bases). With 8 bases removed from V and 2 bases from J, the gap between germline ends came to 13 bases. Germline loops: CDR1 LNHDA, CDR2 SQIVND (reference sequence). The CDR3 is made up of 15 amino acids. CDR3 DNA sequence: TGTGCCAGTCAGACAGGTTTTCCTGGGGCCAACGTCCTGACTTTC. This translates into CASQTGFPGANVLTF. Variable domain in full (rest from reference TRBV19 and TRBJ2-6): DGGITQSPKYLFRKEGQNVTLSCEQNLNHDAMYWYRQDPGQGLRLIYYSQIVNDFQKGDIAEGYSVSREKKESFPLTVTSAQKNPTAFYLCASQTGFPGANVLTFGAGSRLTVL.

The chain carries TRBV4-1 and TRBJ2-7; 10 nucleotides match TRBD2. Unmatched junction bases numbered 9, after V lost 1 base and J lost 6 bases. CDR3 length equals 16 residues. Germline V gene lookup returns CDR1 MGHRA and CDR2 YSYEKL. The CDR3 reads CASSQGKTSGWSEQYF. The CDR3 coding sequence is TGCGCCAGCAGCCAAGGGAAGACTAGCGGGTGGTCCGAGCAGTACTTC.

The chain uses TRBV29-1 and TRBJ2-3; 9 positions agree with TRBD2. Germline V gives CDR1 SQVTM, CDR2 ANQGSEA. V dropped 8 bases and J dropped 1; count of bases not matched to a gene: 4. The CDR3 length is 13 residues. In DNA, the CDR3 is TGCAGCATAATAGCGGGGGGCACAGATACGCAGTATTTT. It yields the protein CSIIAGGTDTQYF.

This sequence joins TRBV5-4 and TRBJ1-2, with D possibly being TRBD1 (6 bases). Per the germline V gene, CDR1 is SGHNT and CDR2 is YYREEE (reference sequence). CDR3 length: 14 residues. Trimming took 4 bases from V and 7 from J, leaving 17 bases between them. The CDR3 nucleotides are TGTGCCAGCAGCACCGGACAGTCTGGAGTTGGCTACACCTTC. It codes for CASSTGQSGVGYTF.

This chain joins TRBV9 and TRBJ2-1; a possible D gene is TRBD2 (5 bases). V lost 0 bases and J lost 6, with 13 bases in between. The germline V gene has CDR1 SGDLS and CDR2 YYNGEE. The CDR3 is 15 amino acids. CDR3 residues: CASSVGLATFNEQFF. The DNA of the CDR3 is TGTGCCAGCAGCGTAGGCCTAGCAACCTTCAATGAGCAGTTCTTC. Complete variable domain (other parts from reference TRBV9 and TRBJ2-1): DSGVTQTPKHLITATGQRVTLRCSPRSGDLSVYWYQQSLDQGLQFLIQYYNGEERAKGNILERFSAQQFPDLHSELNLSSLELGDSALYFCASSVGLATFNEQFFGPGTRLTVL.

This rearrangement joins TRBV3-1 (or the pseudogene TRBV3-2) to TRBJ2-6; D ambiguous. Germline assignment: CDR1 LGHDT and CDR2 YNNKEL (reference sequence). The CDR3 is made up of 15 amino acids. Trimming left V 4 bases short and J 2 bases short, with 9 bases between. CDR3 sequence (DNA): TGTGCCAGCAGCCCCCGTCTTGCTGGGGCCAACGTCCTGACTTTC. It is translated as CASSPRLAGANVLTF.

J is TRBJ2-2 and V is TRBV27; 11 nucleotides align to TRBD2. V lost 7 bases, J lost 4 bases, and 26 bases stayed unmatched. This CDR3 is 22 amino acids long. Germline loops: CDR1 MNHEY, CDR2 SMNVEV (reference sequence). The CDR3 nucleotides read TGTGCCAGCAAACCCTACGAACTCGCAGTTTATAGACTAGCGGGATTCACCGGGGAGCTGTTTTTT. Amino acid sequence: CASKPYELAVYRLAGFTGELFF.

This CDR3 reads CAISRQKYTEAFF. DNA of the CDR3: TGTGCCATCAGCAGGCAGAAGTACACTGAAGCTTTCTTT. J is TRBJ1-1 and V is TRBV10-3, with D uncertain. V was cut by 6 bases and J by 3 bases, with 11 bases left in between. The CDR3 is 13 residues long. CDR1 is ENHRY and CDR2 is SYGVKD in the germline V gene.

V usage is TRBV2 and J usage is TRBJ2-5; D perhaps matches TRBD2 (5 bases). Germline-derived CDR1 and CDR2 are SNHLY and FYNNEI. Trimming left V 2 bases short and J 2 bases short, with 9 bases between. This CDR3 is built from 14 residues. The CDR3: CASSELGEQETQYF. CDR3 coding DNA: TGTGCCAGCAGTGAACTCGGGGAGCAAGAGACCCAGTACTTC.

The rearrangement uses TRBV29-1 and TRBJ1-1, with a weak D call TRBD1 (5 bases). The V gene's germline CDR1 is SQVTM and CDR2 ANQGSEA. This CDR3 comprises 16 residues. V dropped 0 bases and J dropped 1 base, with 15 bases sitting between them. CDR3 sequence: CSVEDLWQGGNTEAFF. The CDR3 nucleotides read TGCAGCGTTGAAGATTTGTGGCAGGGCGGGAACACTGAAGCTTTCTTT.

V and J are TRBV2 and TRBJ2-6; 13 bases align to TRBD2. The CDR3 has 17 residues. Trimming removed 8 bases from V and 2 bases from J; junction bases left unmatched: 6. Germline V gene sequence: CDR1 SNHLY, CDR2 FYNNEI. Written as DNA, the CDR3 is TGTGCCAGCCAGACTAGCGGGAGGCAAACTGGGGCCAACGTCCTGACTTTC. Its protein is CASQTSGRQTGANVLTF.

This clone has just one count. This chain connects TRBV4-3 to TRBJ2-3, with a possible D match to TRBD2 (6 bases). Germline V lookup: CDR1 LGHNA, CDR2 YSLEER. The CDR3 is made up of 18 amino acids. V was trimmed by 0 bases and J by 4 bases, leaving 20 bases between them. Written as DNA, the CDR3 is TGCGCCAGCAGCCAAGATTTCCCTTCCCGGGAGTTTCCAGATACGCAGTATTTT. It encodes CASSQDFPSREFPDTQYF.

The chain combines TRBV19 with TRBJ2-2; TRBD1 matches at 11 bases. This CDR3 contains 15 residues. After removal of 5 bases from V and 5 bases from J, the junction contained 4 bases not matched to a gene. CDR1 LNHDA and CDR2 SQIVND come from the germline V gene (reference sequence). CDR3 DNA: TGTGCCAGTAGTCCCCGGGACAGGGGGACCGGGGAGCTGTTTTTT. Protein product: CASSPRDRGTGELFF.

This clone was found once. The rearrangement uses TRBV5-5 and TRBJ1-1; D remains ambiguous. CDR3 size: 13 residues. Trimming removed 2 bases at V and 3 bases at J, with 8 bases between. The V gene's germline CDR1 is SGHKS and CDR2 YYEKEE (reference sequence). The CDR3 sequence: CASSFLGDTEAFF. CDR3 DNA sequence: TGTGCCAGCAGCTTTCTAGGTGACACTGAAGCTTTCTTT. The full variable domain, with the rest looked up from reference TRBV5-5 and TRBJ1-1, is DAGVTQSPTHLIKTRGQQVTLRCSPISGHKSVSWYQQVLGQGPQFIFQYYEKEERGRGNFPDRFSARQFPNYSSELNVNALLLGDSALYLCASSFLGDTEAFFGQGTRLTVV.

This clone was seen a single time. The chain employs TRBV28 and TRBJ1-5; D not certain. Deletions cut 4 bases from V and 3 bases from J, with 19 bases between. This CDR3 spans 17 amino acids. Germline V CDR1 and CDR2: MDHEN, SYDVKM. The CDR3 DNA reads TGTGCCAGCAGTTCGGACTCCCGACCGATACTCAATCAGCCCCAGCATTTT. Protein product: CASSSDSRPILNQPQHF.

This chain joins TRBV6-5 and TRBJ1-1; TRBD1 matches at 7 bases. The CDR3 is 12 residues long. Trimming removed 5 bases from V and 7 bases from J; junction bases left unmatched: 4. In germline, CDR1 is MNHEY, CDR2 SVGAGI. The CDR3 loop is CASSHGQVEAFF. The CDR3 DNA reads TGTGCCAGCAGTCATGGACAGGTTGAAGCTTTCTTT.